This entry lists 21 T cell receptor beta chains sequenced from one sample in a study of sequential checkpoint blockade in melanoma. The data were produced by immunoSEQ multiplex PCR, yet TCRdb's version contains in-frame clones alone and is incomplete. The sample lists fewer than 45,000 clones, roughly 90% occurring once. Treatment defined: randomized to nivolumab then ipilimumab (arm A) or the reverse (arm B). This specimen consisted of CD8+ T cells sorted from blood (inferred from file names), obtained from a patient given nivolumab and ipilimumab in sequence. All receptors derive from a human donor with melanoma.

The chain is built from TRBV7-9 and TRBJ2-1, with TRBD2 identical over 12 bases. This CDR3 has 16 residues. V was pared by 5 bases and J by 4 bases, with 6 bases of the junction left unmatched. CDR1 SEHNR and CDR2 FQNEAQ come from the germline V gene (reference sequence). The CDR3 DNA reads as TGTGCCAGCAGCCCTATTGGACTAGCGGGATACAATGAGCAGTTCTTC. This gives the protein CASSPIGLAGYNEQFF.

The chain joins TRBV4-1 to TRBJ1-4; D ambiguous. CDR1 is MGHRA and CDR2 is YSYEKL in the germline V gene. Deletions cut 2 bases from V and 8 bases from J, with 15 bases between. The CDR3 runs 15 residues. Written as DNA, the CDR3 is TGCGCCAGCAGCCAAAGTAGGAGCCCTGAGGAAAAACTGTTTTTT. It codes for CASSQSRSPEEKLFF.

The genes are TRBV7-2 and TRBJ2-1; 8 nucleotides align to TRBD2. The trim removed 5 bases at V and 7 bases at J, leaving 10 bases unmatched. Per the germline V gene, CDR1 is SGHTA and CDR2 is FQGNSA. The length of the CDR3 is 15 residues. The DNA for the CDR3 is TGTGCCAGCAGCGCGGCGGGAGGAGACTTGAATGAGCAGTTCTTC. The encoded protein is CASSAAGGDLNEQFF.

The chain carries TRBV5-6 and TRBJ2-7; maybe TRBD1 (6 bases). The CDR3 has 15 amino acids. V was pared by 4 bases and J by 2 bases, with 16 bases between. CDR1 and CDR2 (germline): SGHDT, YYEEEE. CDR3 in amino acids: CASSTTRDITYEQYF. The CDR3, as DNA: TGTGCCAGCAGCACTACTCGGGACATTACCTACGAGCAGTACTTC.

This clone was observed a few times. The V gene is TRBV15, the J gene TRBJ2-7; TRBD1 agrees at 8 bases. Per germline, CDR1 LNHNV and CDR2 YYDKDF (reference sequence). With 2 bases clipped from V and 5 bases from J, the junction kept 8 bases outside the gene matches. The CDR3 loop spans 15 amino acids. In DNA, the CDR3 is TGTGCCACCAGCAGAAACCCAGGGGGCATCGACGAGCAGTACGTC. It encodes CATSRNPGGIDEQYV.

The chain recombines TRBV6-1 with TRBJ2-3, with D tentatively TRBD1 (5 bases). The V gene's germline CDR1 is MNHNS and CDR2 SASEGT. This CDR3 is 15 amino acids long. Between the trimmed V and J ends, which lost 3 bases and 2 bases, there was a span of 12 bases. CDR3 region: CASSDLDSPTDTQYF. In DNA form, the CDR3 reads TGTGCCAGCAGTGACCTAGACAGTCCCACAGATACGCAGTATTTT.

The V gene is TRBV7-9, the J gene TRBJ2-5; TRBD1 is a possible D gene (5 bases). In germline, CDR1 is SEHNR, CDR2 FQNEAQ (reference sequence). The germline V and J ends were trimmed by 8 bases and 4 bases, with 20 bases remaining between them. CDR3 length: 15 residues. The CDR3 sequence: CASAEQEPRGETQYF. CDR3 in DNA: TGTGCCAGCGCAGAACAGGAACCCCGAGGAGAGACCCAGTACTTC.

This rearrangement joins TRBV7-9 to TRBJ1-1; no reliable D call. V lost 3 bases to trimming and J lost 7 bases, with 12 bases between them. The CDR3 sequence is 13 residues long. The germline V gene has CDR1 SEHNR and CDR2 FQNEAQ (reference sequence). The CDR3 nucleotides read TGTGCCAGCAGCTTTAACCGGGGAAATGAAGCTTTCTTT. Translated, it gives CASSFNRGNEAFF.

The genes are TRBV5-3 and TRBJ1-5; 8 bases align to TRBD1. TRBV5-3 carries the ORF label, with uncertain function. V trimming: 3 bases; J trimming: 5 bases; junction bases outside the gene matches: 7. The CDR3 loop spans 15 amino acids. CDR3 sequence: CARSCAGGCHQPQHF. CDR3 coding DNA: TGTGCCAGAAGCTGCGCAGGGGGCTGCCATCAGCCCCAGCATTTT.

CDR3 sequence (DNA): TGCGCCAGCAGCTTGGGTGGAGGGTCCCTGGACAAAAACATTCAGTACTTC. Translated, it gives CASSLGGGSLDKNIQYF. This chain joins TRBV5-1 and TRBJ2-4; possibly TRBD2 for D (6 bases). Looked up from germline, CDR1 is SGHRS and CDR2 is YFSETQ. The V and J ends lost 0 bases and 3 bases respectively, with 16 bases between them. CDR3 length: 17 residues.

The gene calls are TRBV5-6 and TRBJ2-7; D call uncertain. V lost 0 bases to trimming and J lost 2 bases, with 9 bases between them. Germline CDR1 and CDR2: SGHDT and YYEEEE. The CDR3 covers 14 residues. The CDR3 sequence is CASSLGASPYEQYV. CDR3 DNA sequence: TGTGCCAGCAGCTTGGGGGCGAGCCCCTACGAGCAGTACGTC.

The V call is TRBV10-3, the J call TRBJ1-1; the D is unclear. The CDR3 spans 15 residues. The V and J ends lost 5 bases and 4 bases respectively, with 17 bases between them. CDR1 is ENHRY, CDR2 SYGVKD, per germline. CDR3 nucleotide sequence: TGTGCCATCAGTCCAGTCCTACTCCCAGGCACTGAAGCTTTCTTT. The encoded protein is CAISPVLLPGTEAFF.

The chain couples TRBV5-6 to TRBJ2-5; TRBD2 aligns across 9 bases. The end of the DNA aligns better with TRBJ2-7, so the J call may be wrong. The CDR3 sequence is 15 residues long. Germline V gene lookup returns CDR1 SGHDT and CDR2 YYEEEE. CDR3 coding DNA: TGTGCCAGCAGCTGGTCTAGCGGGATCGTCCACGAGCAGTACTTC. It codes for CASSWSSGIVHEQYF.

V and J are TRBV29-1 and TRBJ2-7; D ambiguous. Germline loops: CDR1 SQVTM, CDR2 ANQGSEA. The CDR3 runs 14 residues. V lost 2 bases and J 0 bases, leaving 11 bases between the germline ends. The CDR3 reads CSVELVADSYEQYF. As DNA, the CDR3 is TGCAGCGTTGAACTAGTAGCCGACTCCTACGAGCAGTACTTC.

The chain has TRBV29-1 and TRBJ1-1; D is uncertain. The CDR3 is 12 amino acids. Germline CDR1 is SQVTM and CDR2 is ANQGSEA. The V and J ends lost 0 bases and 5 bases respectively, with 7 bases between them. The CDR3 protein is CSVEETRTEAFF. Written as DNA, the CDR3 is TGCAGCGTTGAAGAGACTAGGACTGAAGCTTTCTTT.

The rearrangement uses TRBV7-9 and TRBJ1-2; 8 bases are a match to TRBD1. V shed 4 bases, J shed 8 bases, and the junction held 6 bases outside the gene matches. Germline CDR1 and CDR2: SEHNR and FQNEAQ (reference sequence). The CDR3 is made up of 13 amino acids. CDR3 loop: CASSYGQGMGYTF. The CDR3 nucleotides are TGTGCCAGCAGCTACGGACAGGGAATGGGCTACACCTTC.

The chain recombines TRBV9 with TRBJ2-7, with 13 bases aligning to TRBD2. Germline CDR1 reads SGDLS; CDR2 reads YYNGEE. There are 16 residues in the CDR3. Trimming at V came to 0 bases and at J to 2 bases, leaving 2 bases not matched to a gene. The CDR3 is CASSVGTSGSTYEQYF. CDR3 sequence (DNA): TGTGCCAGCAGCGTAGGGACTAGCGGGAGTACCTACGAGCAGTACTTC. The complete variable domain, with remaining parts taken from reference TRBV9 and TRBJ2-7, reads DSGVTQTPKHLITATGQRVTLRCSPRSGDLSVYWYQQSLDQGLQFLIQYYNGEERAKGNILERFSAQQFPDLHSELNLSSLELGDSALYFCASSVGTSGSTYEQYFGPGTRLTVT.

This chain connects TRBV7-9 to TRBJ1-4; no clear D gene. CDR1 and CDR2 (germline): SEHNR, FQNEAQ (reference sequence). Between the trimmed V and J ends, which lost 7 bases and 4 bases, there was a span of 13 bases. There are 14 residues in the CDR3. CDR3 nucleotides: TGTGCCAGCACCCCAGGAGGGATTAATGAAAAACTGTTTTTT. Protein sequence: CASTPGGINEKLFF.

J is TRBJ1-3 and V is TRBV7-9; 7 bases align to TRBD1. Germline V gene data show CDR1 as SEHNR and CDR2 as FQNEAQ (reference sequence). Trimming removed 5 bases from V and 4 bases from J; junction bases left unmatched: 17. The length of the CDR3 is 18 residues. CDR3 in amino acids: CASSPGQSSRLKGNTIYF. DNA of the CDR3: TGTGCCAGCAGCCCGGGACAGTCATCGCGTCTGAAGGGAAACACCATATATTTT. The whole variable domain, filled in from reference TRBV7-9 and TRBJ1-3, reads DTGVSQNPRHKITKRGQNVTFRCDPISEHNRLYWYRQTLGQGPEFLTYFQNEAQLEKSRLLSDRFSAERPKGSFSTLEIQRTEQGDSAMYLCASSPGQSSRLKGNTIYFGEGSWLTVV.

V is TRBV7-8 and J is TRBJ1-4; 9 bases fit TRBD1. Germline V gene sequence: CDR1 SGHVS, CDR2 FQNEAQ. The V and J ends lost 3 bases and 2 bases, in that order; junction bases with no gene match: 7. The CDR3 runs to 17 residues. In nucleotides, the CDR3 is TGTGCCAGCAGCTTGGACAGGGGTGGTTGGACTAATGAAAAACTGTTTTTT. It codes for CASSLDRGGWTNEKLFF.

This sequence joins TRBV7-2 and TRBJ2-2; 12 nucleotides align to TRBD2. Germline V lookup: CDR1 SGHTA, CDR2 FQGNSA. V shed 8 bases and J 3 bases; nucleotides not matched to a gene: 4. This CDR3 has 15 amino acids. The CDR3, as DNA: TGTGCCAGCGGCGGGACTAGCGGGTACACCGGGGAGCTGTTTTTT. The encoded protein is CASGGTSGYTGELFF.